The T cell receptor beta chain described here comes from a study of cytotoxic CD8 clonotypes in ibrutinib-treated CLL. Sequencing was performed with immunoSEQ multiplex PCR; in TCRdb, only in-frame clones are kept and a portion is missing. The table includes hundreds of thousands of clones, around 70% detected once. This TCR was recovered from a human donor with chronic lymphocytic leukemia. The sample was PBMCs, taken after 24 months of ibrutinib treatment.

The DNA of the CDR3 is TGTGCCAGCAGTCAGGCGGCGGGAGTGTACGAGCAGTACTTC. Residues: CASSQAAGVYEQYF. The rearrangement joins TRBV27 to TRBJ2-7, with 7 nucleotides matching TRBD2. The CDR3 has 14 residues. CDR1 is MNHEY, CDR2 SMNVEV, per germline (reference sequence). J lost 4 bases, V lost 5 bases, and 8 bases had no gene match.